This T cell receptor (beta chain) was retrieved from a study of beta chain bispecific antibodies for T cell cancers. Across the study: Sequenced cells survived coculture with leukemia lines plus bispecific antibodies. HPB-ALL carried surface TRBV5-5, while Jurkat carried TRBV12-3.

This CDR3 comprises 15 residues. Trimming took 2 bases from V and 0 from J, leaving 10 bases between them. The V gene's germline CDR1 is LNHDA and CDR2 SQIVND (reference sequence). Study-wide results and caveats: Most targeted TRBV signal came from the leukemia cell line cells, not normal T cells. Anti-TRBV12 exposure, compared with anti-CD19, reduced the TRBV12-3 proportion of TRBV signal by around 99%.

Blood mononuclear cells were expanded for 3 to 4 days using either OKT3 anti-CD3 antibody or CD3/CD28 beads. This sample: Jurkat plus normal T cells with anti-TRBV12 bispecific. Cocultures held 5 x 10^4 or so normal T cells, 5 x 10^4 or so targets, and bispecific antibody. TCRdb reprocessed the 5' RACE reads with MiXCR, giving one entry per CDR3 protein. The table lists 20,000 to 25,000 distinct CDR3 sequences, approximately 2.2% of them singletons, with 4.5% to 5.5% in the top ten. With respect to this clonotype: Its antigen is still unknown.

The V gene is TRBV19, the J gene TRBJ1-1; D not resolved. Here the sequenced sample was healthy donor T cells cultured with leukemia cells, taken from a culture containing a bispecific antibody targeting TCR Vbeta12. The sequence came from a human donor in good health. Some clones in this sample may be carry-over from other donors' samples. In nucleotides, the CDR3 is TGTGCCAGTAGTATAATCACAGAGTTGAACACTGAAGCTTTCTTT. It is translated as CASSIITELNTEAFF.